This TCR beta chain was retrieved from a study of beta chain features in type 1 diabetes. In the study overall: The study found patients and healthy donors alike in age, gender and cell yields. All samples yielded 107,917,701 examined sorted cells. Overall study findings and caveats: TCRB repertoires of naive, central memory and Treg cells appeared more similar among patients than among healthy donors. Type 1 diabetes patients showed a moderate but significant shortening of TCRB CDR3s in all four CD4+ subsets. Fewer insertions but more deletions were seen at VDJ junctions in type 1 diabetes patients.

Expressed TCRB transcripts were sequenced because the isolated RNA had all been reverse transcribed beforehand. The method was immunoSEQ multiplex PCR; TCRdb's version includes in-frame clones alone and lacks a portion of them. The table includes a few hundred thousand clones, about a tenth detected once. As regards this clone: Its antigen is unidentified.

Material: naive CD4+ T cells from blood. This sequence was found in a young man with type 1 diabetes.

CDR3 residues: CASRMLAGAYNEQFF. The CDR3 nucleotides read TGTGCCAGCAGGATGCTAGCGGGGGCTTACAATGAGCAGTTCTTC. The rearrangement joins TRBV11-2 to TRBJ2-1, with 10 bases fitting TRBD2. V dropped 6 bases and J dropped 4; count of bases not matched to a gene: 6. The germline gives CDR1 SGHAT, CDR2 FQNNGV. The CDR3 covers 15 residues.